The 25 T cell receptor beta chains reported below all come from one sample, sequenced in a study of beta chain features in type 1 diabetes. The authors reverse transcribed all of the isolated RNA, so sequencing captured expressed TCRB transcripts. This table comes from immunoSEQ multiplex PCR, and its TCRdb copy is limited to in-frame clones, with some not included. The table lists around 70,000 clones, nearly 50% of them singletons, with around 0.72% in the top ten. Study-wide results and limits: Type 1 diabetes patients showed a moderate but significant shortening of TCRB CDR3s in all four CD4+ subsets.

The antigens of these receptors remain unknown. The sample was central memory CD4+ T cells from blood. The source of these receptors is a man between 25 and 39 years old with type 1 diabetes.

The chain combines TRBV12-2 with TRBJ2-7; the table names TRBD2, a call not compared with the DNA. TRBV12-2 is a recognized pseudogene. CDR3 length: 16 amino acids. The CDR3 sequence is CASRPNGRRGGREQYF. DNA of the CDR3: TGTGCAAGTCGCCCAAACGGACGGCGGGGGGGCCGCGAGCAGTACTTC.

The CDR3 is CASSIGIAPTQYF. The DNA of the CDR3 is TGTGCCAGCAGCATAGGAATCGCGCCTACGCAGTATTTT. The V call is TRBV11-2, the J call TRBJ2-3; D remains unclear. V was shortened by 5 bases and J by 8 bases, with 14 bases between the two germline ends. The germline gives CDR1 SGHAT, CDR2 FQNNGV. CDR3 length: 13 residues.

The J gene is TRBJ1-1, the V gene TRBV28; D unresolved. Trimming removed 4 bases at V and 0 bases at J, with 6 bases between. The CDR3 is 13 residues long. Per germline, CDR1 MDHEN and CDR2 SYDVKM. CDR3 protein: CASSSHMNTEAFF. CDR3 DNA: TGTGCCAGCAGTTCCCACATGAACACTGAAGCTTTCTTT.

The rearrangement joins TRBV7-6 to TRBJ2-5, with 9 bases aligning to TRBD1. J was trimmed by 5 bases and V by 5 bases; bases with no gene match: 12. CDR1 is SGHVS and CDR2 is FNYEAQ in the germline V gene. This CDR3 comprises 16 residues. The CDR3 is CASSTLKQGARETQYF. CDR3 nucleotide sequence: TGTGCCAGCAGCACCTTGAAACAGGGGGCAAGGGAGACCCAGTACTTC.

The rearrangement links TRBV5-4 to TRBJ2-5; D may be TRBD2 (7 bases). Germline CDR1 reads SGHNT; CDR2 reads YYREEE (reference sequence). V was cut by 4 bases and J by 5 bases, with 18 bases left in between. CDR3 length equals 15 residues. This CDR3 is CASSPGRGGLETQYF. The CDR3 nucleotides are TGTGCCAGCAGCCCGGGGAGGGGGGGCCTTGAGACCCAGTACTTC.

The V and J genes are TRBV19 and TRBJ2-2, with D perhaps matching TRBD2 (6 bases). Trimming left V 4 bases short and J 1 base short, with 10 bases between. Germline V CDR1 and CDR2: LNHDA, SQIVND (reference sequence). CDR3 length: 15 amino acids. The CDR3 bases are TGTGCCAGTAGTACCCTGGGGGGGAACACCGGGGAGCTGTTTTTT. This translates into CASSTLGGNTGELFF.

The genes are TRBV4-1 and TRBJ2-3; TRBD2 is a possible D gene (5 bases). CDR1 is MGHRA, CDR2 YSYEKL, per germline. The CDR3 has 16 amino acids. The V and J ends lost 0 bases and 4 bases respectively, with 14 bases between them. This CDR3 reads CASSQEITGVADTQYF. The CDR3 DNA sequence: TGCGCCAGCAGCCAAGAGATAACCGGGGTTGCAGATACGCAGTATTTT.

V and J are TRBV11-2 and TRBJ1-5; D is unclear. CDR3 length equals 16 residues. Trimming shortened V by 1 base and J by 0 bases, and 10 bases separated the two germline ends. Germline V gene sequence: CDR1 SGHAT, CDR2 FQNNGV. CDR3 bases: TGTGCCAGCAGCTTAGTGACTGGGTTTAGCAATCAGCCCCAGCATTTT. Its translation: CASSLVTGFSNQPQHF.

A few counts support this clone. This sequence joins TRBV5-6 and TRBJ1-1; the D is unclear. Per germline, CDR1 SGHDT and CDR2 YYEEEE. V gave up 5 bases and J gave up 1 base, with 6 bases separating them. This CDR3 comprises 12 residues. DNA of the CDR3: TGTGCCAGCAGGTCGGGGAACACTGAAGCTTTCTTT. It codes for CASRSGNTEAFF.

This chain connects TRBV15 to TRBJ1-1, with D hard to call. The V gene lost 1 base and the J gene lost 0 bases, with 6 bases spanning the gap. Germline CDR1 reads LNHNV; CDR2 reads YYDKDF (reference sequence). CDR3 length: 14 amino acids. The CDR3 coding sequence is TGTGCCACCAGCAGAGGCAACATGAACACTGAAGCTTTCTTT. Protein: CATSRGNMNTEAFF.

The CDR3 spells CASSSQGAPYEQYF. In DNA form, the CDR3 reads TGCGCCAGCAGTTCTCAGGGGGCCCCCTACGAGCAGTACTTC. The V and J genes are TRBV5-1 and TRBJ2-7; 8 bases agree with TRBD1. Germline trimming cut 5 bases from V and 2 bases from J; bases unmatched to any gene: 6. The CDR3 runs 14 residues. The germline gives CDR1 SGHRS, CDR2 YFSETQ.

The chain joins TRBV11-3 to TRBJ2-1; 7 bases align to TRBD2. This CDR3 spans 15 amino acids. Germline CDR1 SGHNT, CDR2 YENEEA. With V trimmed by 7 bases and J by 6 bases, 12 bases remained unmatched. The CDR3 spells CASTLGAGVANEQFF. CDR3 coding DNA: TGTGCCAGCACCCTTGGCGCGGGGGTTGCCAATGAGCAGTTCTTC.

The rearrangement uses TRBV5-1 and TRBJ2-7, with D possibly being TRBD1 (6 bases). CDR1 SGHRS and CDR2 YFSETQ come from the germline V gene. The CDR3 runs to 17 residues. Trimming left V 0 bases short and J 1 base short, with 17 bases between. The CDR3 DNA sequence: TGCGCCAGCAGCTTGGGCCTTCAGGGAAGGGGGTCCTACGAGCAGTACTTC. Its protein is CASSLGLQGRGSYEQYF. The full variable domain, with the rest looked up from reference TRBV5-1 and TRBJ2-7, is KAGVTQTPRYLIKTRGQQVTLSCSPISGHRSVSWYQQTPGQGLQFLFEYFSETQRNKGNFPGRFSGRQFSNSRSEMNVSTLELGDSALYLCASSLGLQGRGSYEQYFGPGTRLTVT.

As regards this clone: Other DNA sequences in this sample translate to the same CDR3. The CDR3: CASSSSGHNQPQHF. The CDR3 DNA reads as TGTGCCAGCAGCTCCTCGGGTCACAATCAGCCCCAGCATTTT. The chain couples TRBV7-9 to TRBJ1-5; no clear D gene. The V end was cut by 4 bases, the J end by 3 bases, with 10 bases between. The germline V gene encodes CDR1 SEHNR and CDR2 FQNEAQ (reference sequence). This CDR3 spans 14 amino acids.

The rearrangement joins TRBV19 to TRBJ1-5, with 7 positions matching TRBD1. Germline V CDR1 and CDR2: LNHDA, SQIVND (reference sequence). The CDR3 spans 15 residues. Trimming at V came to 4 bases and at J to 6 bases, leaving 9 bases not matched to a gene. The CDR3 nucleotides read TGTGCCAGTAGTAGTGAGACAGGGATGCGTCAGCCCCAGCATTTT. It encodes CASSSETGMRQPQHF.

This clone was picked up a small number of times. The CDR3 bases are TGCGCCAGCAGCTTGGGCGACAGGGGAAATGAAAAACTGTTTTTT. Protein product: CASSLGDRGNEKLFF. The chain combines TRBV5-1 with TRBJ1-4, with TRBD1 identical over 8 bases. V shed 0 bases, J shed 5 bases, and the junction held 3 bases outside the gene matches. Germline V lookup: CDR1 SGHRS, CDR2 YFSETQ. This CDR3 region has 15 residues.

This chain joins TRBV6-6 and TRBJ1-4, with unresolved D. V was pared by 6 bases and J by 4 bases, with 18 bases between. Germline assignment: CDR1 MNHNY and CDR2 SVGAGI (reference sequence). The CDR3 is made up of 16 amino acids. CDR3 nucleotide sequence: TGTGCCAGCAGACGCCTCGGTGGAGCCTTTAATGAAAAACTGTTTTTT. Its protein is CASRRLGGAFNEKLFF.

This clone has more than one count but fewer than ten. CDR3 in DNA: TGCAGCGTTGAGGGTTTCGGGGCAACTAATGAAAAACTGTTTTTT. This translates into CSVEGFGATNEKLFF. The rearrangement joins TRBV29-1 to TRBJ1-4; D unresolved. Trimming left V 3 bases short and J 0 bases short, with 11 bases between. Germline loops: CDR1 SQVTM, CDR2 ANQGSEA. This CDR3 spans 15 amino acids.

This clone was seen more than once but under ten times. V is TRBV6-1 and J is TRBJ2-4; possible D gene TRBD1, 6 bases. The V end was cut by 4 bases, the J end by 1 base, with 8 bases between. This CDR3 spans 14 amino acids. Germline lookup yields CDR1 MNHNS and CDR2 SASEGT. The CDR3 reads CASSGTGAKNIQYF. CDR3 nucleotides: TGTGCCAGCAGTGGAACAGGGGCCAAAAACATTCAGTACTTC.

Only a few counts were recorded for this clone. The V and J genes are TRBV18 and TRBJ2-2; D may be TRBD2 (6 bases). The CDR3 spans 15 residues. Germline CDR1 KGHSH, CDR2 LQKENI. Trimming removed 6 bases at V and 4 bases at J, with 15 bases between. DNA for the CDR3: TGTGCCAGCTCGCCAAATTCCGGGGGCACCGGGGAGCTGTTTTTT. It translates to CASSPNSGGTGELFF.

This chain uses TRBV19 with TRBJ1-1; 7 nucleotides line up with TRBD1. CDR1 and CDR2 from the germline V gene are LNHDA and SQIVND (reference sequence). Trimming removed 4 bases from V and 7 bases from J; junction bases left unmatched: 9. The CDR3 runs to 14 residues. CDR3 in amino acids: CASSTQTGVREAFF. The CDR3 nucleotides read TGTGCCAGTAGTACGCAAACAGGGGTACGTGAAGCTTTCTTT.

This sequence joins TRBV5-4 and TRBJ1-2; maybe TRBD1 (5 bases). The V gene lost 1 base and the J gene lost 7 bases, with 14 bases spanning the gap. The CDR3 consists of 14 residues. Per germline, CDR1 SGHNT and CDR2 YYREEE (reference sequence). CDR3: CASSLSQGTGGYTF. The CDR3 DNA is TGTGCCAGCAGCTTGTCCCAGGGCACCGGTGGCTACACCTTC.

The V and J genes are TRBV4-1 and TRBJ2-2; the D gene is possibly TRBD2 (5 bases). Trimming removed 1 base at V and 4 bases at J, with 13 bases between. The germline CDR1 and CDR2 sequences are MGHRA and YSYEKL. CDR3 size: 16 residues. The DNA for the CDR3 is TGCGCCAGCAGCCAAGGCCTGGGGAGAAGCACCGGGGAGCTGTTTTTT. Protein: CASSQGLGRSTGELFF.

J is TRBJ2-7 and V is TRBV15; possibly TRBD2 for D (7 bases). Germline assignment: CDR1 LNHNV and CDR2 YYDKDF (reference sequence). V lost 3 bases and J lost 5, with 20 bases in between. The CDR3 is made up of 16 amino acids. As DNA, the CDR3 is TGTGCCACCAGCAGGAGGGGGGGTACCGGGAGCGACGAGCAGTACTTC. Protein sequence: CATSRRGGTGSDEQYF.

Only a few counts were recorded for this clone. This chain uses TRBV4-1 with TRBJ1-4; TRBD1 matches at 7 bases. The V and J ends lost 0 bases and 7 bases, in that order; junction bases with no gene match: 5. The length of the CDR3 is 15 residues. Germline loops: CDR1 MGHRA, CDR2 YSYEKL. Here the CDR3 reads CASSQEGQRFEKLFF. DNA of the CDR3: TGCGCCAGCAGCCAAGAGGGACAGAGGTTTGAAAAACTGTTTTTT.